The 7 T cell receptor beta chains given below trace back to one sample, sequenced in a study of T cells in Graves' hyperthyroidism and ophthalmopathy. Using RNA transcripts as the source, TCR beta CDR3 regions were amplified. The TCR CDR3 first-round RT-PCR relied on the HTBI primer set. TCRdb analysed the multiplex PCR reads with MiXCR anew, one entry per CDR3 protein. The repertoire has about 530,000 distinct CDR3 sequences, roughly 17% of them found once; the top ten carry under 20%. The sample consisted of blood. The receptors stem from a young woman with Graves' ophthalmopathy.

In regard to this clonotype: A junction end diverges from the germline sequence, so it may reflect a read error. This chain links TRBV4-1 with TRBJ1-1; no definite D call. The CDR3 sequence is 17 residues long. Germline V CDR1 and CDR2: MGHRA, YSYEKL. The CDR3 protein is CTSSQAYGVGTNTEAFF. The CDR3 region has the DNA TGCACCAGCAGCCAAGCCTACGGGGTGGGCACGAACACTGAAGCTTTCTTT.

This clonotype has ten or more counts. The chain uses TRBV6-1 and TRBJ2-1, with 10 bases that match TRBD1. The CDR3 is 14 residues long. The germline gives CDR1 MNHNS, CDR2 SASEGT. Trimming removed 7 bases from V and 4 bases from J; junction bases left unmatched: 4. The CDR3 DNA reads TGTGCCAGCAAATGGGACAGGGGATACAATGAGCAGTTCTTC. Encoded protein: CASKWDRGYNEQFF.

This clonotype came up many times. The chain is built from TRBV28 and TRBJ2-7, with a tentative D call TRBD1 (5 bases). The CDR3 totals 15 residues. V was pared by 8 bases and J by 3 bases, with 20 bases between. Germline V gene sequence: CDR1 MDHEN, CDR2 SYDVKM. The CDR3 region is CASASRQPGFYEQYF. CDR3 bases: TGTGCCAGCGCCTCAAGGCAGCCAGGGTTCTACGAGCAGTACTTC.

This clonotype was seen ten or more times. The gene calls are TRBV2 and TRBJ1-2; TRBD1 agrees at 9 bases. Looked up from germline, CDR1 is SNHLY and CDR2 is FYNNEI. The CDR3 consists of 14 residues. The J segment lost 7 bases and the V segment lost 3 bases, leaving 6 bases of the junction unmatched. CDR3 region: CASSEEDRGVGYTF. Written as DNA, the CDR3 is TGTGCCAGCAGTGAGGAGGACAGGGGTGTTGGCTACACCTTC.

The table lists this clonotype with many counts. The chain couples TRBV20-1 to TRBJ2-7; 7 positions agree with TRBD2. CDR1 and CDR2 from the germline V gene are DFQATT and SNEGSKA (reference sequence). The CDR3 totals 13 residues. Losses at the gene ends were 3 bases for V and 4 bases for J; bases not matched to a gene: 6. CDR3 amino acids: CSARPGLTYEQYF. The CDR3 DNA reads TGCAGTGCTAGGCCGGGACTAACTTACGAGCAGTACTTC.

This clonotype has a count of ten or more. The rearrangement links TRBV10-2 to TRBJ1-2; TRBD1 agrees at 7 bases. CDR3 size: 14 residues. CDR1 and CDR2 (germline): WSHSY, SAAADI. V lost 3 bases to trimming and J lost 4 bases; unmatched junction nucleotides: 5. The CDR3 nucleotides are TGCGCCAGCAGTGACCTGACAGGGAGCTATGGCTACACCTTC. Translation: CASSDLTGSYGYTF.

This clonotype was observed many times. The chain has TRBV28 and TRBJ2-3, with D perhaps TRBD1 (6 bases). CDR1 is MDHEN and CDR2 is SYDVKM in the germline V gene. The CDR3 totals 18 residues. Trimming shortened V by 6 bases and J by 2 bases, and 24 bases separated the two germline ends. The CDR3 DNA follows: TGTGCCAGCAGCAAAACTCCGGACAGAGGTGGCCCCACAGATACGCAGTATTTT. It encodes CASSKTPDRGGPTDTQYF.